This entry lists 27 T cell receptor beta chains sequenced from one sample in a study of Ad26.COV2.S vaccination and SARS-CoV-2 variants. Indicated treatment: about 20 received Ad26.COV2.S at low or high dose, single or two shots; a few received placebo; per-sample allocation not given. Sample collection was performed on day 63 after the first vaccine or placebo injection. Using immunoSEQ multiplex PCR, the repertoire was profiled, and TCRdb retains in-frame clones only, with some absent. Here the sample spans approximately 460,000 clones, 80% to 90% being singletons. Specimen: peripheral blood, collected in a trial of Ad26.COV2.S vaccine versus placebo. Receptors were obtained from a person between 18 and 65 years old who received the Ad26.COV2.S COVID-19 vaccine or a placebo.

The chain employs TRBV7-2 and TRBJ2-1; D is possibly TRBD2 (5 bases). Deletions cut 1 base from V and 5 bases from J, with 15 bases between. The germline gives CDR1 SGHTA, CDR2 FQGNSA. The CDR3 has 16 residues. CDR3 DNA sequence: TGTGCCAGCAGCTTAGAATTTGGGCTAGCCCACAATGAGCAGTTCTTC. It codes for CASSLEFGLAHNEQFF.

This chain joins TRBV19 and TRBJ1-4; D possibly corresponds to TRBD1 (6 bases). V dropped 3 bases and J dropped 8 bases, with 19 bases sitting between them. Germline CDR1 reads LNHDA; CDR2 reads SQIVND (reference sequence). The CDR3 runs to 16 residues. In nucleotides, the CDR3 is TGTGCCAGTAGTATGGGATACAGGGCGACCGACGAAAAACTGTTTTTT. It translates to CASSMGYRATDEKLFF.

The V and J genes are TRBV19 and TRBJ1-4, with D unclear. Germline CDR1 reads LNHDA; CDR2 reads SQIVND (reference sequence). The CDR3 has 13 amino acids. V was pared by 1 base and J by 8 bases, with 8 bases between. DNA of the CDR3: TGTGCCAGTAGTATAGTTGGACGGGAAAAACTGTTTTTT. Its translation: CASSIVGREKLFF.

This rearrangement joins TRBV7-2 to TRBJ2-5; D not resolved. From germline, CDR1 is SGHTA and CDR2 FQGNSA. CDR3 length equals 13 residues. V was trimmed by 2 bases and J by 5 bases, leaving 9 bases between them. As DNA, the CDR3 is TGTGCCAGCAGCTTAAATCCCGGGGAGACCCAGTACTTC. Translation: CASSLNPGETQYF.

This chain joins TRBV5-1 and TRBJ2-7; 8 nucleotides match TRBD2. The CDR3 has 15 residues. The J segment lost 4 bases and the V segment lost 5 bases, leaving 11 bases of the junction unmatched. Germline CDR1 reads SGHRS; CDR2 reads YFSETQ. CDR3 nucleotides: TGCGCCAGCAGAATTCAAGCGGGAGTTGTTTACGAGCAGTACTTC. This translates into CASRIQAGVVYEQYF. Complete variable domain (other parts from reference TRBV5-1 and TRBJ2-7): KAGVTQTPRYLIKTRGQQVTLSCSPISGHRSVSWYQQTPGQGLQFLFEYFSETQRNKGNFPGRFSGRQFSNSRSEMNVSTLELGDSALYLCASRIQAGVVYEQYFGPGTRLTVT.

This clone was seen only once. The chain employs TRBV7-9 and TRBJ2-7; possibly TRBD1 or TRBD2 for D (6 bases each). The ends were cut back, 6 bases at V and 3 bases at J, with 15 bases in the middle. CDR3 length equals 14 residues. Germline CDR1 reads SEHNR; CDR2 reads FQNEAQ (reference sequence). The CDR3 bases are TGTGCCAGCAGTGGGGGGCAGGAGTACTACGAGCAGTACTTC. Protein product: CASSGGQEYYEQYF. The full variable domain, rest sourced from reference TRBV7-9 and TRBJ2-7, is DTGVSQNPRHKITKRGQNVTFRCDPISEHNRLYWYRQTLGQGPEFLTYFQNEAQLEKSRLLSDRFSAERPKGSFSTLEIQRTEQGDSAMYLCASSGGQEYYEQYFGPGTRLTVT.

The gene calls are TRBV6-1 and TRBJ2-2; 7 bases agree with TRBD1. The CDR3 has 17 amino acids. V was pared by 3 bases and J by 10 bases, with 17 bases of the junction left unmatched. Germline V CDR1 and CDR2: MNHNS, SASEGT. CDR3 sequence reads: CASSDVYRGEQGVELFF. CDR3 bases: TGTGCCAGCAGTGATGTTTATAGAGGGGAGCAGGGGGTGGAGCTGTTTTTT.

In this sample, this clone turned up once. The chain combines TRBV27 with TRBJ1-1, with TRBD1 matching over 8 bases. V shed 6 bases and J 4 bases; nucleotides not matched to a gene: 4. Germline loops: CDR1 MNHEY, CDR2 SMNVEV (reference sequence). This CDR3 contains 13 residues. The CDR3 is CASRGTGGTEAFF. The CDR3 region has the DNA TGTGCCAGCAGGGGAACAGGGGGCACTGAAGCTTTCTTT.

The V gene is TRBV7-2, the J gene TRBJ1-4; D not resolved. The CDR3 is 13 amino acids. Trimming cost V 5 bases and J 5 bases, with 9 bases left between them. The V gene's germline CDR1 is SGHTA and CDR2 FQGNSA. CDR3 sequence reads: CASSPQLNEKLFF. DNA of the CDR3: TGTGCCAGCAGCCCCCAGTTAAATGAAAAACTGTTTTTT. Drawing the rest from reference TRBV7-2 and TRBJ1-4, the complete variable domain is GAGVSQSPSNKVTEKGKDVELRCDPISGHTALYWYRQSLGQGLEFLIYFQGNSAPDKSGLPSDRFSAERTGGSVSTLTIQRTQQEDSAVYLCASSPQLNEKLFFGSGTQLSVL.

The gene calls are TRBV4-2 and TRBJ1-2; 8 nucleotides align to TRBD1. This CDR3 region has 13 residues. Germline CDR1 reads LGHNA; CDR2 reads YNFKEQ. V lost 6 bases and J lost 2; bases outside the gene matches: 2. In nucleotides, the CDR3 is TGTGCCAGCAGGCGGACAGGGAACTATGGCTACACCTTC. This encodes CASRRTGNYGYTF.

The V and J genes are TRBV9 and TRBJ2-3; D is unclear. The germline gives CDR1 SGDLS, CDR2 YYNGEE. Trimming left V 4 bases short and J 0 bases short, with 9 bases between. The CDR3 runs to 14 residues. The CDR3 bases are TGTGCCAGCAGCCTCAGCTTTAGCACAGATACGCAGTATTTT. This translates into CASSLSFSTDTQYF.

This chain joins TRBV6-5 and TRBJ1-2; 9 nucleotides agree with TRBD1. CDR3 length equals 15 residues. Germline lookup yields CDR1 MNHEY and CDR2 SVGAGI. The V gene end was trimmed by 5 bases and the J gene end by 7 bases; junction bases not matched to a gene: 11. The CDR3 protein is CASSQPGQGGGGYTF. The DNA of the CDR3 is TGTGCCAGCAGTCAACCGGGACAGGGAGGGGGTGGCTACACCTTC.

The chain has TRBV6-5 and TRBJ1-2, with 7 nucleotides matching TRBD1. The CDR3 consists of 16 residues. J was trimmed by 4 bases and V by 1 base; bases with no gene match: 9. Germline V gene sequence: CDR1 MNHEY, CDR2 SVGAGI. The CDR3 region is CASSYYTKTGPYGYTF. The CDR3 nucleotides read TGTGCCAGCAGTTACTATACGAAGACAGGGCCCTATGGCTACACCTTC.

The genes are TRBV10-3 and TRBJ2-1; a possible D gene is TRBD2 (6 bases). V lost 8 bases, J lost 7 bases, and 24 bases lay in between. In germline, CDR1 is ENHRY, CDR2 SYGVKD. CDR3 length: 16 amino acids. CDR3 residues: CAIALSPGVVRNEQFF. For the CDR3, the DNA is TGTGCCATCGCGCTCTCGCCGGGGGTGGTTAGGAATGAGCAGTTCTTC.

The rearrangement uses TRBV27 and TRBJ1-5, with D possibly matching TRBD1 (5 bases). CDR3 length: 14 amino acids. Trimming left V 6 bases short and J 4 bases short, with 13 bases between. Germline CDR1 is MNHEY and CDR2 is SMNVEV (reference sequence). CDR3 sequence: CASSQTGFNQPQHF. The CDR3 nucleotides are TGTGCCAGCAGCCAAACAGGTTTTAATCAGCCCCAGCATTTT.

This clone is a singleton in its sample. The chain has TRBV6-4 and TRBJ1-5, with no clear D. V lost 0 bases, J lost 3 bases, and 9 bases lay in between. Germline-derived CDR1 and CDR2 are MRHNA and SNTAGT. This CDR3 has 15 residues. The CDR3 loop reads CASSDSNGPNQPQHF. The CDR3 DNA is TGTGCCAGCAGTGACTCCAACGGGCCCAATCAGCCCCAGCATTTT.

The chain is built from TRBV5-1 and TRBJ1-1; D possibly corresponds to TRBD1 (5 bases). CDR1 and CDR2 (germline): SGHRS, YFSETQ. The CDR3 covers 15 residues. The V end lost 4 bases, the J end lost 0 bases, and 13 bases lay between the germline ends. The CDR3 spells CASSAPTAMNTEAFF. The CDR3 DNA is TGCGCCAGCAGCGCACCGACAGCCATGAACACTGAAGCTTTCTTT.

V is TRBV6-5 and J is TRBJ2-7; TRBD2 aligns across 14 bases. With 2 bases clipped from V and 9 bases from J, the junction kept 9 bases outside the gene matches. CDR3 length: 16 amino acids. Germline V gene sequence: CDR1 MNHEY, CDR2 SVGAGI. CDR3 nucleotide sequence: TGTGCCAGCAGTTACCAGACTAGCGGGAGGGCCGGTGGGCAGTACTTC. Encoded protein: CASSYQTSGRAGGQYF.

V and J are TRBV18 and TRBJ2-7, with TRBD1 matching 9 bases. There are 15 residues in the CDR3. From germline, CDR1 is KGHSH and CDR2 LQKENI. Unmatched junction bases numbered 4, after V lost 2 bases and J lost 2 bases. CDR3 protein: CASSPATGGPYEQYF. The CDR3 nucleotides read TGTGCCAGCTCACCAGCTACAGGGGGCCCCTACGAGCAGTACTTC.

CDR3 in amino acids: CASRLQGALNTGELFF. The CDR3 coding sequence is TGTGCCAGCAGACTACAGGGGGCCCTAAACACCGGGGAGCTGTTTTTT. J is TRBJ2-2 and V is TRBV27; 9 bases fit TRBD1. Germline CDR1 and CDR2: MNHEY and SMNVEV (reference sequence). V lost 6 bases and J lost 2; bases outside the gene matches: 7. This CDR3 is built from 16 residues.

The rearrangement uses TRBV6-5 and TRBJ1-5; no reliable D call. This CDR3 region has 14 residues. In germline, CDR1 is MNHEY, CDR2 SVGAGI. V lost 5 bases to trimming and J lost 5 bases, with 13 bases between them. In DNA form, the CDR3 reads TGTGCCAGCAGTATTAGACCGAGAGATCAGCCCCAGCATTTT. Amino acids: CASSIRPRDQPQHF.

CDR3 loop: CASSQVPGSTGELFF. Here the CDR3 DNA reads TGCGCCAGCAGCCAAGTGCCAGGGAGTACCGGGGAGCTGTTTTTT. This chain connects TRBV4-1 to TRBJ2-2, with D possibly being TRBD1 or TRBD2 (5 bases each). The CDR3 is 15 amino acids. Trimming removed 1 base from V and 5 bases from J, with 11 bases in between. Germline V lookup: CDR1 MGHRA, CDR2 YSYEKL.

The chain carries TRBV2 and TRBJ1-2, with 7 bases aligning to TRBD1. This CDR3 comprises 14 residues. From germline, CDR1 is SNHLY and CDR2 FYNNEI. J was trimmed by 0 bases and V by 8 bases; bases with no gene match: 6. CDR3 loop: CASCTGASNYGYTF. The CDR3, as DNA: TGTGCCAGCTGTACAGGGGCTTCTAACTATGGCTACACCTTC.

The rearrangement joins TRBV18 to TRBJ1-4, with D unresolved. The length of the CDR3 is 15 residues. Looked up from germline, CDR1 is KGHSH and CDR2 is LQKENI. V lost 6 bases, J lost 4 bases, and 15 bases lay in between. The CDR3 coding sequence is TGTGCCAGCTCGCAAGCGACGGGGAATAATGAAAAACTGTTTTTT. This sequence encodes CASSQATGNNEKLFF.

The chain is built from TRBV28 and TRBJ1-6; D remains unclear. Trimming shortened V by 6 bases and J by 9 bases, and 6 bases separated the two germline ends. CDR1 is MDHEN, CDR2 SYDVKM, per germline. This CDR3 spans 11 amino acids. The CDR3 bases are TGTGCCAGCAGGAGTAGTTCACCCCTCCACTTT. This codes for CASRSSSPLHF.

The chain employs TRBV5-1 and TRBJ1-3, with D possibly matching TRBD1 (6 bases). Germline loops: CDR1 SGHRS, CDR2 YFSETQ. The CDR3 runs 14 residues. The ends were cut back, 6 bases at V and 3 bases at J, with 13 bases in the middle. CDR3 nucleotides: TGCGCCAGCAAGCCAGCGGACAGTGGAAACACCATATATTTT. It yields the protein CASKPADSGNTIYF.

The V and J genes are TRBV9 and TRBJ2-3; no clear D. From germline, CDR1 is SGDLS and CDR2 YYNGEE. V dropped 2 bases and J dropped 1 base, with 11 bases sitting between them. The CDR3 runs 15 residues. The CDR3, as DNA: TGTGCCAGCAGCGTTTCGGGCCCTCGCACAGATACGCAGTATTTT. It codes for CASSVSGPRTDTQYF.